In this sample, the clone carrying this T cell receptor (beta chain) turned up many times. Its target is unknown. The data belong to a study of CD8 T cells in ankylosing spondylitis. Study-level points and caveats: For ankylosing spondylitis blood, a TCR beta motif of several highly homologous variants appeared characteristic.

The V end lost 3 bases, the J end lost 5 bases, and 12 bases lay between the germline ends. Germline V CDR1 and CDR2: SGHRS, YFSETQ. CDR3 size: 14 residues. A quantitative 5'-RACE method, one with molecular barcodes, was used to make TCR beta libraries. MiXCR was run by TCRdb on the 5' RACE reads, yielding one entry per CDR3 protein. The sample consists of fewer than 550,000 distinct CDR3 sequences, approximately 5.3% of them appearing once. This receptor was obtained from a male donor with ankylosing spondylitis. The sample comprised blood, either unsorted or a sorted T cell fraction (not recorded which). The chain links TRBV5-1 to TRBJ1-5; TRBD1 is a possible D gene (5 bases). Written as DNA, the CDR3 is TGCGCCAGCAGCTGGAGTGGAGGGGATCAGCCCCAGCATTTT. Its translation: CASSWSGGDQPQHF.